This T cell receptor (beta chain) was obtained from a study of blood T cell repertoires in COVID-19 (dated by TCRdb to 2020 to 2021). For context, the study as a whole: The collaborator samples originated in the United States, Italy and Spain and spanned the acute and convalescent phases of COVID-19. The material from the prospective study consisted of cDNA or gDNA derived from T cells, B-cell-depleted T cells, or PBMCs. Deeply sampled blood TCRbeta repertoires from subjects exposed to, actively infected with, or recovered from COVID-19 were included in the dataset. The repertoires were released in a freely available public database meant as a resource for research on the immune response to SARS-CoV-2. Samples came from the ongoing ImmuneRACE study (first 160 participants) plus 1,254 subjects from 6 global collaborators. Sample metadata almost always included a de-identified subject ID, COVID-19 status, age in years and sex. Where available, HLA class I and class II types were taken from metadata supplied by the sample provider and were not determined by assay-based typing.

Collaborating institutions collected whole blood in K2EDTA tubes following their own protocols. For TCRbeta analysis, collaborators shipped samples as frozen whole blood, isolated PBMCs, or DNA extracted from either of those sample types. Beyond this particular receptor, the publication reports: Clinical and demographic metadata were provided uncurated, with the amount varying by source and participant.

Trimming removed 3 bases from V and 0 bases from J, leaving 14 bases between the germline ends. CDR1 and CDR2 (MRHNA, SNTAGT) derive from the germline V gene. The CDR3 measures 16 amino acids from cysteine to phenylalanine. CDR3 DNA only is kept here, 48 bases in frame from base 1. The immunoSEQ Assay, a bias-controlled multiplex PCR, was used to amplify TCRbeta CDR3 regions from genomic DNA. The paper's processing steps were these. Nucleated cell counts per sample were estimated from amplification of reference gene primers within the assay. Sequence reads were collapsed and filtered to measure the absolute abundance of every unique TCRbeta CDR3 rearrangement. For each sample, productive Simpson clonality was calculated as the square root of Simpson's diversity index over productive rearrangements. Here the immuneACCESS table is served through TCRdb, limited to in-frame sequences with V and J called. Missing clones are a known gap in these copies; in checked studies unresolved V genes cover under half, and the rest lacks a known reason. V, J and clone size were drawn from that table, and D and trimming were deduced from the DNA. Within this sample are around 200,000 clones, with about 86% of them counted one time only. The top ten clones comprise roughly 7.8% of the sample.

Turning to this clone: The antigen it recognizes is unknown. Qualities for individual bases were not recorded, and no much larger clone is one base off.

Sequencing was performed on peripheral blood. Here the chain combines TRBV6-4 and TRBJ1-2; the D gene assignment is ambiguous. This TCR was recovered from a man aged 40-49 years with active or convalescent COVID-19. In nucleotide form, the sequence is TGTGCCAGCAGTGATCGGGCGGACTCTCCTAACTATGGCTACACCTTC. Translated, it reads CASSDRADSPNYGYTF.